Shown below are 30 T cell receptor beta chains from a single sample sequenced in a study of CD8+ T cells in alopecia areata. The authors extracted RNA and reverse transcribed it into cDNA as the sequencing template. The method was immunoSEQ multiplex PCR; TCRdb's version includes in-frame clones alone and lacks a portion of them. The profile covers 95,000 to 120,000 clones, with approximately 60% appearing a single time and under 25% taken by the ten largest. Specimen: CD8+ T cells sorted from blood. Source of these receptors: a human donor in good health.

This clone was seen only once. The chain combines TRBV15 with TRBJ2-1, with a weak D call TRBD2 (6 bases). Germline CDR1 reads LNHNV; CDR2 reads YYDKDF (reference sequence). V was cut by 4 bases and J by 2 bases, with 12 bases left in between. The CDR3 has 15 residues. The CDR3 spells CATSTRGGPYNEQFF. In nucleotides, the CDR3 is TGTGCCACCAGCACGCGCGGAGGGCCCTACAATGAGCAGTTCTTC.

This rearrangement joins TRBV5-6 to TRBJ2-7; TRBD2 is a possible D gene (6 bases). Germline V CDR1 and CDR2: SGHDT, YYEEEE. Between the trimmed V and J ends, which lost 1 base and 4 bases, there was a span of 12 bases. The CDR3 has 14 residues. The CDR3 loop reads CASSLTGGLYEQYF. CDR3 bases: TGTGCCAGCAGCTTGACCGGGGGTTTATACGAGCAGTACTTC.

The chain employs TRBV29-1 and TRBJ1-2; possibly TRBD1 for D (6 bases). From germline, CDR1 is SQVTM and CDR2 ANQGSEA. Between the trimmed V and J ends, which lost 4 bases and 3 bases, there was a span of 12 bases. CDR3 length equals 13 residues. DNA of the CDR3: TGCAGCGTTGTCGAGGGGGGCGACTATGGCTACACCTTC. Encoded protein: CSVVEGGDYGYTF.

The chain employs TRBV28 and TRBJ1-2, with 11 bases that match TRBD1. This CDR3 contains 15 residues. Germline values: CDR1 MDHEN, CDR2 SYDVKM. J lost 2 bases, V lost 5 bases, and 4 bases had no gene match. The CDR3 loop is CASSLGTGGNYGYTF. Written as DNA, the CDR3 is TGTGCCAGCAGTCTCGGGACAGGGGGGAACTATGGCTACACCTTC.

The V call is TRBV2, the J call TRBJ1-1; D is possibly TRBD1 (6 bases). CDR1 SNHLY and CDR2 FYNNEI come from the germline V gene. CDR3 length: 16 amino acids. The V end lost 2 bases, the J end lost 3 bases, and 16 bases lay between the germline ends. In nucleotides, the CDR3 is TGTGCCAGCAGTGAATCGGGACACCTGGGGGACACTGAAGCTTTCTTT. It is translated as CASSESGHLGDTEAFF.

The chain carries TRBV29-1 and TRBJ2-1; 9 bases line up with TRBD2. The germline V gene encodes CDR1 SQVTM and CDR2 ANQGSEA. CDR3 length: 13 residues. After removal of 5 bases from V and 4 bases from J, the junction contained 3 bases not matched to a gene. The DNA of the CDR3 is TGCAGCGTTCGGAGCGGGGGGTACAATGAGCAGTTCTTC. Translating it yields CSVRSGGYNEQFF.

This clone has only a few counts. The rearrangement uses TRBV11-2 and TRBJ2-7; D remains ambiguous. V was pared by 0 bases and J by 3 bases, with 12 bases between. This CDR3 has 15 residues. Germline V gene data show CDR1 as SGHAT and CDR2 as FQNNGV. The CDR3 region has the DNA TGTGCCAGCAGCTTAGATTTCGACTCCGTCTACGAGCAGTACTTC. Amino acid sequence: CASSLDFDSVYEQYF.

This clone was seen only a few times. J is TRBJ1-1 and V is TRBV28, with D possibly TRBD1 on 5 matching bases. The CDR3 contains 13 residues. V dropped 1 base and J dropped 4 bases, with 7 bases sitting between them. Germline CDR1 reads MDHEN; CDR2 reads SYDVKM. The CDR3 DNA reads as TGTGCCAGCAGTTTATACAGGAGCACTGAAGCTTTCTTT. Protein: CASSLYRSTEAFF.

The rearrangement joins TRBV7-6 to TRBJ1-1, with D perhaps TRBD1 (6 bases). V was pared by 5 bases and J by 1 base, with 11 bases between. Germline-derived CDR1 and CDR2 are SGHVS and FNYEAQ. This CDR3 has 14 residues. The CDR3, as DNA: TGTGCCAGCAGCCCACAGGACAGGAACACTGAAGCTTTCTTT. Amino acids: CASSPQDRNTEAFF.

The chain employs TRBV6-1 and TRBJ2-5; TRBD1 matches at 10 bases. CDR1 MNHNS and CDR2 SASEGT come from the germline V gene. J gave up 7 bases and V 4 bases, and 3 bases lay outside the gene matches. The CDR3 is 13 amino acids. CDR3 DNA: TGTGCCAGCAGTGGGGACAGGGGCGGGACCCAGTACTTC. This sequence encodes CASSGDRGGTQYF.

This clone was picked up one time. The chain carries TRBV23-1 and TRBJ2-1; 10 bases match TRBD1. TRBV23-1 falls under the ORF class, with uncertain function. The CDR3 is made up of 15 amino acids. Losses at the gene ends were 6 bases for V and 8 bases for J; bases not matched to a gene: 10. The CDR3 DNA is TGCGCCAGCAGACTTAACCGGGACAGGGGCGATGAGCAGTTCTTC. Encoded protein: CASRLNRDRGDEQFF.

The chain uses TRBV7-2 and TRBJ2-1, with 8 nucleotides matching TRBD2. Losses at the gene ends were 4 bases for V and 6 bases for J; bases not matched to a gene: 2. In germline, CDR1 is SGHTA, CDR2 FQGNSA. The CDR3 runs 13 residues. CDR3 DNA sequence: TGTGCCAGCAGCTGGGGACTAGTCAATGAGCAGTTCTTC. Encoded protein: CASSWGLVNEQFF.

This chain uses TRBV4-1 with TRBJ1-1; weak D call: TRBD1 (5 bases). The germline gives CDR1 MGHRA, CDR2 YSYEKL. There are 12 residues in the CDR3. V lost 1 base, J lost 7 bases, and 7 bases lay in between. The CDR3 here is CASSQGDHEAFF. As DNA, the CDR3 is TGCGCCAGCAGCCAAGGGGACCATGAAGCTTTCTTT.

V and J are TRBV2 and TRBJ2-7; 9 nucleotides line up with TRBD1. The CDR3 length is 13 residues. CDR1 and CDR2 (germline): SNHLY, FYNNEI. The ends lost 7 bases at V and 5 bases at J; junction bases unmatched: 6. CDR3: CASMGQGTNEQYF. In nucleotides, the CDR3 is TGTGCCAGCATGGGACAGGGAACCAACGAGCAGTACTTC.

This chain links TRBV4-2 with TRBJ2-5; D may be TRBD1 or TRBD2 (5 bases each). Germline V gene sequence: CDR1 LGHNA, CDR2 YNFKEQ. V lost 3 bases and J 5 bases, leaving 16 bases between the germline ends. The CDR3 is 15 residues long. This CDR3 is CASSHDRDPRETQYF. CDR3 in DNA: TGTGCCAGCAGCCATGACCGGGACCCCCGGGAGACCCAGTACTTC.

This chain connects TRBV5-6 to TRBJ1-5, with 9 bases fitting TRBD1. Per germline, CDR1 SGHDT and CDR2 YYEEEE. The CDR3 consists of 14 residues. Trimming removed 4 bases from V and 8 bases from J; junction bases left unmatched: 7. The CDR3: CASSLQGAIEPQHF. CDR3 nucleotide sequence: TGTGCCAGCAGCCTACAGGGGGCTATAGAGCCCCAGCATTTT. The full variable domain, with the rest looked up from reference TRBV5-6 and TRBJ1-5, is DAGVTQSPTHLIKTRGQQVTLRCSPKSGHDTVSWYQQALGQGPQFIFQYYEEEERQRGNFPDRFSGHQFPNYSSELNVNALLLGDSALYLCASSLQGAIEPQHFGDGTRLSIL.

The V call is TRBV23-1, the J call TRBJ1-1; D is uncertain. TRBV23-1 is an open reading frame whose function is uncertain. V was shortened by 2 bases and J by 1 base, with 14 bases between the two germline ends. The CDR3 is made up of 16 amino acids. The CDR3 loop is CASSQVAVAPNTEAFF. The CDR3 coding sequence is TGCGCCAGCAGTCAAGTCGCAGTCGCTCCGAACACTGAAGCTTTCTTT.

The chain is built from TRBV9 and TRBJ2-3, with D maybe TRBD1 (6 bases). The CDR3 is 15 residues long. Trimming removed 0 bases at V and 2 bases at J, with 10 bases between. Per germline, CDR1 SGDLS and CDR2 YYNGEE. CDR3 sequence reads: CASSVVGAFTDTQYF. The CDR3 bases are TGTGCCAGCAGCGTAGTGGGGGCTTTCACAGATACGCAGTATTTT.

The CDR3 DNA is TGTGCCAGCAGTGAAGCCACAGGGAGCTCCTACGAGCAGTACTTC. It codes for CASSEATGSSYEQYF. The chain recombines TRBV2 with TRBJ2-7; possibly TRBD1 for D (6 bases). The V end lost 0 bases, the J end lost 0 bases, and 9 bases lay between the germline ends. CDR3 length: 15 amino acids. In germline, CDR1 is SNHLY, CDR2 FYNNEI.

The chain uses TRBV28 and TRBJ1-1; no firm D call. The V end lost 3 bases, the J end lost 3 bases, and 5 bases lay between the germline ends. In germline, CDR1 is MDHEN, CDR2 SYDVKM. CDR3 length equals 12 residues. CDR3 amino acids: CASSLSDTEAFF. The CDR3 DNA reads as TGTGCCAGCAGTTTGAGTGACACTGAAGCTTTCTTT.

This chain uses TRBV7-9 with TRBJ1-2, with 7 bases identical to TRBD1. Germline assignment: CDR1 SEHNR and CDR2 FQNEAQ (reference sequence). CDR3 size: 18 residues. The trim removed 5 bases at V and 4 bases at J, leaving 19 bases unmatched. CDR3 coding DNA: TGTGCCAGCAGCCGAAAAGTAACGGGACAGTCAAAAGGCTATGGCTACACCTTC. Protein: CASSRKVTGQSKGYGYTF.

This clone was observed a few times. The chain employs TRBV7-9 and TRBJ2-1, with a weak D call TRBD1 (5 bases). Germline V lookup: CDR1 SEHNR, CDR2 FQNEAQ (reference sequence). Trimming cost V 0 bases and J 3 bases, with 15 bases left between them. This CDR3 has 17 residues. The CDR3 is CASSLAADVGHYNEQFF. The CDR3 DNA reads as TGTGCCAGCAGCTTAGCGGCCGACGTGGGGCACTACAATGAGCAGTTCTTC. The full variable domain, its missing parts supplied by reference TRBV7-9 and TRBJ2-1, is DTGVSQNPRHKITKRGQNVTFRCDPISEHNRLYWYRQTLGQGPEFLTYFQNEAQLEKSRLLSDRFSAERPKGSFSTLEIQRTEQGDSAMYLCASSLAADVGHYNEQFFGPGTRLTVL.

This clone has a handful of counts. The J gene is TRBJ2-1, the V gene TRBV29-1, with 8 positions matching TRBD2. Germline CDR1 and CDR2: SQVTM and ANQGSEA. Trimming cost V 4 bases and J 5 bases; bases outside gene matches: 10. The CDR3 extends over 15 amino acids. CDR3 in amino acids: CSVGHPQRGNNEQFF. CDR3 DNA: TGCAGCGTTGGACACCCGCAGCGGGGGAACAATGAGCAGTTCTTC.

This clone was counted between two and nine times. The chain is built from TRBV29-1 and TRBJ2-3; D could derive from TRBD1 or TRBD2 (5 bases each). There are 13 residues in the CDR3. V was clipped by 4 bases and J by 1 base, with 9 bases between them. Germline V gives CDR1 SQVTM, CDR2 ANQGSEA. CDR3 in DNA: TGCAGCGTTGTAGGGACCCGCACAGATACGCAGTATTTT. It codes for CSVVGTRTDTQYF.

This clone has only a few counts. The chain uses TRBV14 and TRBJ1-2; D is uncertain. Trimming took 3 bases from V and 5 from J, leaving 10 bases between them. The CDR3 covers 13 residues. Germline V gene data show CDR1 as SGHDN and CDR2 as FVKESK. CDR3: CASSQLAKYGYTF. The CDR3 DNA is TGTGCCAGCAGCCAGCTAGCAAAGTATGGCTACACCTTC. Combining the CDR3 with reference TRBV14 and TRBJ1-2 gives the whole variable domain EAGVTQFPSHSVIEKGQTVTLRCDPISGHDNLYWYRRVMGKEIKFLLHFVKESKQDESGMPNNRFLAERTGGTYSTLKVQPAELEDSGVYFCASSQLAKYGYTFGSGTRLTVV.

This clone was seen a few times. The genes are TRBV2 and TRBJ2-7, with D hard to call. The CDR3 is 14 amino acids. Deletions cut 4 bases from V and 3 bases from J, with 13 bases between. CDR1 is SNHLY and CDR2 is FYNNEI in the germline V gene. CDR3 residues: CASSVVYRIYEQYF. The DNA for the CDR3 is TGTGCCAGCAGTGTTGTGTATCGAATCTACGAGCAGTACTTC.

Concerning this clone: A read error may produce the germline difference seen at one junction end. The chain links TRBV18 to TRBJ1-5, with D possibly TRBD1 on 5 matching bases. CDR1 KGHSH and CDR2 LQKENI come from the germline V gene. The CDR3 extends over 14 amino acids. CDR3 DNA: TGTGCCAGTTCACCCCCGGGGCTCAATCAGCCCCAGCATTTT. Encoded protein: CASSPPGLNQPQHF. The complete variable domain, with remaining parts taken from reference TRBV18 and TRBJ1-5, reads NAGVMQNPRHLVRRRGQEARLRCSPMKGHSHVYWYRQLPEEGLKFMVYLQKENIIDESGMPKERFSAEFPKEGPSILRIQQVVRGDSAAYFCASSPPGLNQPQHFGDGTRLSIL.

This clone was detected only a few times. The rearrangement joins TRBV5-1 to TRBJ2-3; D unclear. Germline CDR1 SGHRS, CDR2 YFSETQ. Deletions cut 4 bases from V and 6 bases from J, with 9 bases between. This CDR3 is 12 amino acids long. Here the CDR3 DNA reads TGCGCCAGCAGCCCCGGTTGGGATACGCAGTATTTT. Its protein is CASSPGWDTQYF.

This clone has only a few counts. The chain links TRBV7-6 to TRBJ2-1; 12 bases agree with TRBD1. Trimming at V came to 3 bases and at J to 8 bases, leaving 8 bases not matched to a gene. The V gene's germline CDR1 is SGHVS and CDR2 FNYEAQ. The CDR3 has 16 amino acids. The CDR3 nucleotides are TGTGCCAGCAGCTTTCTGGGACAGGGGGCGAACGATGAGCAGTTCTTC. This gives the protein CASSFLGQGANDEQFF.

The chain couples TRBV7-8 to TRBJ2-1, with D perhaps assigned TRBD1 or TRBD2 (5 bases each). V lost 5 bases, J lost 5 bases, and 13 bases lay in between. This CDR3 is built from 14 residues. Germline V CDR1 and CDR2: SGHVS, FQNEAQ. The CDR3 nucleotides read TGTGCCAGCAGCGCCACCGGGACGGACAATGAGCAGTTCTTC. This gives the protein CASSATGTDNEQFF.